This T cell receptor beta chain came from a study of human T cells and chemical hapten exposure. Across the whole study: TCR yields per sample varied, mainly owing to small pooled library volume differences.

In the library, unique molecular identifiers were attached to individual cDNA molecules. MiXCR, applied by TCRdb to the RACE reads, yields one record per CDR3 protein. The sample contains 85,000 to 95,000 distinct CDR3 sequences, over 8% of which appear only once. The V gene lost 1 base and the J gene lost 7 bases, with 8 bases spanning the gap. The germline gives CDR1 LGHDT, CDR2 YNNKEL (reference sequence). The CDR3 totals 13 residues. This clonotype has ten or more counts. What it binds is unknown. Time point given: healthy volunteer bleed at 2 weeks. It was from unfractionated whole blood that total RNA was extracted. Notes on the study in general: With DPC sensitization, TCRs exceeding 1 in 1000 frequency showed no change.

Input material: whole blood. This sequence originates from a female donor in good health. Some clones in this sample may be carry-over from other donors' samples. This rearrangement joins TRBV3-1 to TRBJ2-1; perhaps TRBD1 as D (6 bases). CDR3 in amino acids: CASSQGGPNEQFF. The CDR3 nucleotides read TGTGCCAGCAGCCAAGGGGGGCCAAATGAGCAGTTCTTC.